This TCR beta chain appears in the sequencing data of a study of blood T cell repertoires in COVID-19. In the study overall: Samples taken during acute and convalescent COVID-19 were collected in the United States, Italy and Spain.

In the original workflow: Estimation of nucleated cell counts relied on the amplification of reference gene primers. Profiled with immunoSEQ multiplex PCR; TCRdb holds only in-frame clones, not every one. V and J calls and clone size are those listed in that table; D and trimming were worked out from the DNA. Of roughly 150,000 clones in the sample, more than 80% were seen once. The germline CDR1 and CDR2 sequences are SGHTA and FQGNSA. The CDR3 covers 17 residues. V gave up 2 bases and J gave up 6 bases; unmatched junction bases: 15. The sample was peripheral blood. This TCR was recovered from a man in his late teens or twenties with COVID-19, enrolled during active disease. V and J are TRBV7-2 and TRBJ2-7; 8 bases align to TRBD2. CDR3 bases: TGTGCCAGCAGCTTAATGGGGTGGGGGACTAGAGAACTCGAGCAGTACTTC. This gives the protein CASSLMGWGTRELEQYF.